This TCR beta chain is drawn from a study of T cell repertoires in ileal Crohn's disease. Study-level information: Around 40% were active smokers at surgery; median disease duration was 7.9 years. About half received postoperative treatment, approximately 12 with thiopurines and some 19 anti-TNF.

This clone was seen more than once but under ten times. Antigen specificity is unknown. The CDR3 runs to 13 residues. Trimming took off 5 bases at V and 5 bases at J, with 12 bases between the two ends. The V gene's germline CDR1 is SGHVS and CDR2 FNYEAQ. General observations from the study: Clonality above 26.8% at surgery always came with endoscopic recurrence.

Some clones are missing from TCRdb's copy, which holds only in-frame ones; the method was immunoSEQ multiplex PCR. Here the sample spans roughly 5,300 clones, approximately 78% being singletons. The clonotype comes from an adult with Crohn's disease. Sequencing was done on a sample of ileal tissue. V and J are TRBV7-6 and TRBJ2-5; D is unclear. Here the CDR3 reads CASSPRPGETQYF. The DNA for the CDR3 is TGTGCCAGCAGCCCACGACCCGGCGAGACCCAGTACTTC.